The clone carrying this T cell receptor beta chain was recorded a few times. Antigen: not known. The sample belongs to a study of cytomegalovirus exposure and HLA in healthy donors. Study-level findings and limits: Prior analysis indicated that the majority of TCR beta V segments exhibited productivity approximately 90% or approximately 30% of the time. Beyond CMV serostatus, there was no information to go on about immune exposure. The presence/absence work took it that sequencing depth was about the same across donors.

A multiplex PCR was run with 60 Vbeta primers and 13 Jbeta primers. Measured with immunoSEQ multiplex PCR; TCRdb has only the in-frame clones, and not every one. The sample lists around 170,000 clones, around 80% occurring once. The sequence was collected from a man aged 35 to 55 in good health and CMV-seronegative. The specimen sequenced was PBMCs.

For the CDR3, the DNA is TGTGCCAGCAGCGCGGACAGGACGGGCGAGCAGTACTTC. Translated: CASSADRTGEQYF. The chain has TRBV5-4 and TRBJ2-5, with 7 bases matching TRBD1. Gene TRBJ2-7 matches the end of the DNA better, so the J call may be wrong. CDR3 length equals 13 residues. Germline CDR1 reads SGHNT; CDR2 reads YYREEE (reference sequence).